The clone carrying this TCR beta chain occurred a few times. TCRdb processed the 5' RACE reads anew with MiXCR; each CDR3 protein has one entry. This sample carries approximately 25,000 distinct CDR3 sequences, over 7% of them seen once, and the ten largest clones take nearly 30%. The data were taken from a study of CD8 T cells in ankylosing spondylitis. The CDR3 length is 12 residues. The germline V gene encodes CDR1 MNHEY and CDR2 SVGEGT. V lost 6 bases to trimming and J lost 9 bases, with 9 bases between them. Sequenced: blood. The TCR originated in a male donor with ankylosing spondylitis or in good health (not recorded which). The chain couples TRBV6-2 or TRBV6-3 to TRBJ1-6; the D is unclear. CDR3 DNA: TGTGCCAGCAGAGAGGACCGTTCACCCCTCCACTTT. Its translation: CASREDRSPLHF.